The present T cell receptor beta chain was sequenced within a study of human T cells and chemical hapten exposure. Regarding time point: patch test 3, about 24 weeks after DPC sensitization. Regarding treatment: therapeutic diphenylcyclopropenone sensitization with weekly scalp DPC. Donation of samples came from alopecia patients who were 18 to 70 years old and suitable for DPC. Unfractionated whole blood yielded total RNA. Each cDNA molecule in the library carried unique molecular identifiers. TCRdb reanalysed the RACE reads using MiXCR and keeps one entry per CDR3 protein. Of about 120,000 distinct CDR3 sequences listed, around 10% were seen once; the top ten hold over 2%. This clonotype showed up just a few times. This CDR3 spans 22 amino acids. Germline values: CDR1 LGHDT, CDR2 YNNKEL (reference sequence). Trimming removed 6 bases from V and 0 bases from J; junction bases left unmatched: 19.

This receptor was identified in a woman between 50 and 59 years old with alopecia areata. Some clones in this sample may be carry-over from other donors' samples. The specimen comprised whole blood, sampled in connection with sensitization to the hapten diphenylcyclopropenone (DPC). This chain uses TRBV3-1 with TRBJ2-1, with TRBD2 matching 14 bases. The CDR3 nucleotides are TGTGCCAGCAGACGACAGGGCCGAGGACTAGCGGGGGGTCAACCCTCCTACAATGAGCAGTTCTTC. Translated, it gives CASRRQGRGLAGGQPSYNEQFF.